Following are 30 T cell receptor beta chains from one sample sequenced in a study of glioma-infiltrating T cells. The iRepertoire nested amplicon-rescue multiplex PCR amplified TCR alpha and beta CDR3s from RNA. TCRdb re-called the multiplex PCR reads with MiXCR, one entry per CDR3 protein. The sample holds under 150,000 distinct CDR3 sequences; more than 35% are singletons and the top ten take roughly a fifth. The sample comprised glioma tissue, nonneoplastic brain tissue, or PBMCs (not recorded which). These receptors all come from a human donor with low-grade glioma or glioblastoma, undergoing nonglioma brain surgery, or in good health (not recorded which).

The chain is built from TRBV6-1 and TRBJ1-1, with unresolved D. The ends were cut back, 6 bases at V and 7 bases at J, with 15 bases in the middle. Germline CDR1 is MNHNS and CDR2 is SASEGT. The CDR3 consists of 13 residues. CDR3 coding DNA: TGTGCCAGCAGCCCGACGGGGAACGGTGAAGCTTTCTTT. Protein sequence: CASSPTGNGEAFF.

This clonotype has only a few counts. The chain has TRBV7-2 and TRBJ1-2; perhaps TRBD1 as D (5 bases). CDR1 is SGHTA and CDR2 is FQGNSA in the germline V gene. Trimming took off 1 base at V and 12 bases at J, with 18 bases between the two ends. This CDR3 is 14 amino acids long. Here the CDR3 DNA reads TGTGCCAGCAGCTTAGGAGGGACCCCTAGGGAGGACACCTTC. As protein: CASSLGGTPREDTF.

The V call is TRBV15, the J call TRBJ2-5; maybe TRBD2 (5 bases). Germline V lookup: CDR1 LNHNV, CDR2 YYDKDF (reference sequence). This CDR3 is built from 13 residues. With 1 base removed from V and 5 bases from J, the gap between germline ends came to 8 bases. The CDR3 DNA reads as TGTGCCACCAGCAGAGGAGGGAGTGAGACCCAGTACTTC. It encodes CATSRGGSETQYF.

The rearrangement joins TRBV28 to TRBJ1-1, with 7 bases identical to TRBD1. CDR1 is MDHEN, CDR2 SYDVKM, per germline. The V gene end was trimmed by 6 bases and the J gene end by 7 bases; junction bases not matched to a gene: 8. CDR3 length: 13 residues. The CDR3 loop is CASRYIQGIEAFF. The DNA of the CDR3 is TGTGCCAGCAGGTATATACAGGGGATTGAAGCTTTCTTT.

This rearrangement joins TRBV24-1 to TRBJ2-3, with 9 nucleotides matching TRBD2. Germline-derived CDR1 and CDR2 are KGHDR and SFDVKD. This CDR3 is built from 16 residues. V was pared by 7 bases and J by 0 bases, with 7 bases of the junction left unmatched. As DNA, the CDR3 is TGTGCCACCAGCCCTTCCGGGACTAGCAGCACAGATACGCAGTATTTT. Translating gives CATSPSGTSSTDTQYF.

Comment on this clonotype: Mismatch with germline at one junction end may stem from a read error. The chain recombines TRBV7-9 with TRBJ2-1; D not resolved. The length of the CDR3 is 11 residues. The germline V gene has CDR1 SEHNR and CDR2 FQNEAQ (reference sequence). In DNA, the CDR3 is TGTGCCCGCAGCTTTGAGGATGAGCAGTTCTTC. Protein sequence: CARSFEDEQFF.

The table lists this clonotype with many counts. The chain has TRBV27 and TRBJ1-1; D might be TRBD1 (5 bases). CDR1 is MNHEY, CDR2 SMNVEV, per germline (reference sequence). Trimming cost V 5 bases and J 3 bases, with 10 bases left between them. The CDR3 length is 13 residues. The CDR3 loop reads CASSIGQDTEAFF. CDR3 in DNA: TGTGCCAGCAGTATTGGACAAGACACTGAAGCTTTCTTT.

This clonotype was counted many times. V and J are TRBV24-1 and TRBJ1-1; the D gene is possibly TRBD1 (5 bases). Germline assignment: CDR1 KGHDR and CDR2 SFDVKD. Between the trimmed V and J ends, which lost 4 bases and 2 bases, there was a span of 10 bases. The CDR3 length is 14 residues. The DNA for the CDR3 is TGTGCCACCAGTGACCATAGGGGAAACACTGAAGCTTTCTTT. This gives the protein CATSDHRGNTEAFF.

The sample holds many counts of this clonotype. The rearrangement uses TRBV6-2 or TRBV6-3 and TRBJ2-1; a possible D gene is TRBD1 (5 bases). CDR1 and CDR2 (germline): MNHEY, SVGEGT. The CDR3 is 13 residues long. V was trimmed by 6 bases and J by 3 bases, leaving 9 bases between them. The CDR3 DNA reads TGTGCCAGCAGCTACGGACACTACAATGAGCAGTTCTTC. This gives the protein CASSYGHYNEQFF.

To note about this clonotype: This is likely a read error, given that the CDR3 carries no conserved phenylalanine or tryptophan at its end. The chain is built from TRBV20-1 and TRBJ2-3, with D maybe TRBD2 (6 bases). This CDR3 region has 14 residues. Trimming took off 3 bases at V and 3 bases at J, with 13 bases between the two ends. In germline, CDR1 is DFQATT, CDR2 SNEGSKA (reference sequence). The CDR3 DNA sequence: TGCAGTGCTAGTTGGGGGGATGATACAGATACGCAGTATTTA. It translates to CSASWGDDTDTQYL.

In its sample, this clonotype was seen a few times. The chain joins TRBV28 to TRBJ2-1; 8 positions match TRBD2. The CDR3 length is 14 residues. CDR1 is MDHEN and CDR2 is SYDVKM in the germline V gene. The trim removed 5 bases at V and 7 bases at J, leaving 7 bases unmatched. The CDR3 region has the DNA TGTGCCAGCAGTACGGGAGGGCCCACTAATGAGCAGTTCTTC. This codes for CASSTGGPTNEQFF.

V gene TRBV27 combines with J gene TRBJ2-2; D gene uncertain. CDR1 is MNHEY and CDR2 is SMNVEV in the germline V gene (reference sequence). The length of the CDR3 is 14 residues. The V end lost 5 bases, the J end lost 9 bases, and 16 bases lay between the germline ends. This CDR3 is CASSLRRKTRELFF. For the CDR3, the DNA is TGTGCCAGCAGTCTTCGGAGAAAGACCAGGGAGCTGTTTTTT.

This clonotype was found a few times. This chain uses TRBV6-2 or TRBV6-3 with TRBJ2-7; 13 bases map to TRBD2. CDR1 MNHEY and CDR2 SVGEGT come from the germline V gene. This CDR3 region has 16 residues. The ends lost 6 bases at V and 2 bases at J; junction bases unmatched: 7. DNA for the CDR3: TGTGCCAGCAGACTCCAACTAGCGGGAGGGGCCTACGAGCAGTACTTC. Its protein is CASRLQLAGGAYEQYF.

This clonotype was detected only a few times. The chain carries TRBV6-1 and TRBJ2-5; D gene uncertain. Germline CDR1 reads MNHNS; CDR2 reads SASEGT. The CDR3 spans 13 residues. V was cut by 5 bases and J by 3 bases, with 10 bases left in between. The DNA for the CDR3 is TGTGCCAGCAGTAGGGTTAGGGAAGAGACCCAGTACTTC. Translated, it gives CASSRVREETQYF.

The V gene is TRBV29-1, the J gene TRBJ2-3; 7 nucleotides agree with TRBD1. The CDR3 extends over 13 amino acids. V shed 4 bases, J shed 2 bases, and the junction held 3 bases outside the gene matches. CDR1 and CDR2 from the germline V gene are SQVTM and ANQGSEA. The DNA of the CDR3 is TGCAGCGTTGTGGGACAGTACACAGATACGCAGTATTTT. Protein sequence: CSVVGQYTDTQYF.

A few counts support this clonotype. The chain joins TRBV7-7 to TRBJ1-1, with D unclear. The CDR3 consists of 13 residues. Germline V lookup: CDR1 SSHAT, CDR2 FNYEAQ (reference sequence). The V gene lost 5 bases and the J gene lost 9 bases, with 16 bases spanning the gap. The DNA of the CDR3 is TGTGCCAGCAGCCCCCTGGGTAGAGGCAAAGCTTTCTTT. Amino acid sequence: CASSPLGRGKAFF.

This clonotype was detected a few times. The V call is TRBV6-1, the J call TRBJ2-1, with TRBD1 identical over 10 bases. Germline V CDR1 and CDR2: MNHNS, SASEGT. The V gene end was trimmed by 10 bases and the J gene end by 5 bases; junction bases not matched to a gene: 11. The CDR3 is 15 residues long. The CDR3 DNA sequence: TGTGCCACTACAAGCCGGGACAGGGGTCACAATGAGCAGTTCTTC. Protein: CATTSRDRGHNEQFF.

This chain uses TRBV28 with TRBJ2-7; D may be TRBD1 (5 bases). This CDR3 is 14 amino acids long. Per the germline V gene, CDR1 is MDHEN and CDR2 is SYDVKM. The V and J ends lost 2 bases and 4 bases respectively, with 12 bases between them. The chain's CDR3 is CASSLVSQGYEQYF. The CDR3 region has the DNA TGTGCCAGCAGTTTAGTGTCTCAGGGATACGAGCAGTACTTC. Based on the CDR3 plus reference TRBV28 and TRBJ2-7, the full variable domain is DVKVTQSSRYLVKRTGEKVFLECVQDMDHENMFWYRQDPGLGLRLIYFSYDVKMKEKGDIPEGYSVSREKKERFSLILESASTNQTSMYLCASSLVSQGYEQYFGPGTRLTVT.

This clonotype has a handful of counts. This chain connects TRBV2 to TRBJ1-2; D is uncertain. There are 14 residues in the CDR3. Trimming left V 4 bases short and J 6 bases short, with 15 bases between. Germline CDR1 and CDR2: SNHLY and FYNNEI. CDR3 loop: CASSGSLQAHGYTF. In DNA form, the CDR3 reads TGTGCCAGCAGTGGCAGCCTCCAAGCCCATGGCTACACCTTC.

CDR3 amino acids: CATSREDRGLETQYF. The DNA for the CDR3 is TGTGCCACCAGCAGAGAGGACAGGGGGCTTGAGACCCAGTACTTC. The chain couples TRBV15 to TRBJ2-5; 11 positions agree with TRBD1. The V gene's germline CDR1 is LNHNV and CDR2 YYDKDF (reference sequence). The CDR3 sequence is 15 residues long. The V gene end was trimmed by 0 bases and the J gene end by 5 bases; junction bases not matched to a gene: 2.

About this clonotype: A junction boundary mismatches the germline segment, possibly from a read error. DNA for the CDR3: TGTGCCAGCAGTTTCAGCTACGAGAAGTACTTC. Its translation: CASSFSYEKYF. This rearrangement joins TRBV28 to TRBJ2-7, with D hard to call. The CDR3 length is 11 residues. Germline V lookup: CDR1 MDHEN, CDR2 SYDVKM.

This chain connects TRBV6-1 to TRBJ2-7, with D hard to call. Trimming left V 7 bases short and J 3 bases short, with 13 bases between. CDR3 length: 13 amino acids. The germline gives CDR1 MNHNS, CDR2 SASEGT. The CDR3 DNA follows: TGTGCCAGCAAAACTTCAGGAAACTACGAGCAGTACTTC. This sequence encodes CASKTSGNYEQYF.

This clonotype was seen only a few times. CDR3 in DNA: TGTGCCAGCAGCTTAGAGAAGGGGATTCTCTACGAGCAGTACTTC. Translated: CASSLEKGILYEQYF. The chain employs TRBV7-2 and TRBJ2-7, with D possibly TRBD1 on 5 matching bases. Germline V gives CDR1 SGHTA, CDR2 FQGNSA. The length of the CDR3 is 15 residues. V was cut by 1 base and J by 3 bases, with 13 bases left in between.

This chain links TRBV6-1 with TRBJ2-7; the match to TRBD1 covers 9 bases. V was pared by 6 bases and J by 2 bases, with 8 bases of the junction left unmatched. The CDR3 is made up of 15 amino acids. Germline CDR1 and CDR2: MNHNS and SASEGT. The CDR3 region is CASSAPGQGTYEQYF. The CDR3 coding sequence is TGTGCCAGCAGCGCTCCGGGACAGGGCACCTACGAGCAGTACTTC.

The chain joins TRBV5-4 to TRBJ2-3; TRBD2 matches at 10 bases. V shed 1 base, J shed 3 bases, and the junction held 5 bases outside the gene matches. The CDR3 is 16 amino acids. Germline V gene lookup returns CDR1 SGHNT and CDR2 YYREEE (reference sequence). The CDR3, as DNA: TGTGCCAGCAGCTTGCTAGCGGGAGTATTGACAGATACGCAGTATTTT. This translates into CASSLLAGVLTDTQYF.

This clonotype has just a few counts. The genes are TRBV6-1 and TRBJ2-5; TRBD1 agrees at 7 bases. There are 13 residues in the CDR3. Unmatched junction bases numbered 14, after V lost 5 bases and J lost 14 bases. From germline, CDR1 is MNHNS and CDR2 SASEGT. The CDR3 sequence: CASSTGTANELYF. CDR3 bases: TGTGCCAGCAGTACAGGGACAGCGAACGAATTATACTTC.

This clonotype occurred a few times. V usage is TRBV7-2 and J usage is TRBJ1-1; D ambiguous. The germline V gene encodes CDR1 SGHTA and CDR2 FQGNSA. The CDR3 is made up of 13 amino acids. Trimming took 5 bases from V and 2 from J, leaving 9 bases between them. CDR3 nucleotide sequence: TGTGCCAGCAGCCTCCAATTAAACACTGAAGCTTTCTTT. It specifies CASSLQLNTEAFF.

The rearrangement uses TRBV25-1 and TRBJ1-1; 10 bases map to TRBD1. CDR3 length equals 15 residues. V was pared by 7 bases and J by 4 bases, with 9 bases of the junction left unmatched. Germline lookup yields CDR1 MGHDK and CDR2 SYGVNS. For the CDR3, the DNA is TGTGCCAGCATTGGGTGGGACAGGGGAGGCACTGAAGCTTTCTTT. Protein product: CASIGWDRGGTEAFF.

This clonotype has more than one count but fewer than ten. The rearrangement joins TRBV10-2 to TRBJ2-5; D unclear. V was trimmed by 8 bases and J by 7 bases, leaving 17 bases between them. Germline V lookup: CDR1 WSHSY, CDR2 SAAADI. The CDR3 sequence is 13 residues long. This CDR3 reads CASRGDMIRTQYF. CDR3 bases: TGCGCCAGCCGAGGTGATATGATTCGGACCCAGTACTTC.

Points on this clonotype: The conserved phenylalanine or tryptophan is not found at the CDR3 terminus, so this likely reflects a read error. This sequence joins TRBV20-1 and TRBJ2-5, with D uncertain. V shed 1 base and J shed 2 bases, with 11 bases lying between them. Germline V gene data show CDR1 as DFQATT and CDR2 as SNEGSKA (reference sequence). This CDR3 spans 14 amino acids. The CDR3 coding sequence is TGCAGTGCTAGAGTGACCTCAACGCAAGAGACCCAGTACCTC. As protein: CSARVTSTQETQYL.